The present T cell receptor beta chain was sequenced within a study of T cell changes during pregnancy in multiple sclerosis. Clones were read by immunoSEQ multiplex PCR, and TCRdb kept only the in-frame ones, dropping some. The sample has roughly 49,000 clones, approximately 95% seen once. Trimming at V came to 8 bases and at J to 4 bases, leaving 6 bases not matched to a gene. Germline V gene lookup returns CDR1 LNHNV and CDR2 YYDKDF (reference sequence). The CDR3 sequence is 14 residues long. The source material was CD8+ T cells from peripheral blood mononuclear cells, sampled in the first trimester of pregnancy. This receptor was obtained from a female donor with multiple sclerosis, enrolled in a pregnancy study. The chain has TRBV15 and TRBJ2-3; TRBD2 aligns across 10 bases. The CDR3 DNA reads TGTGCCACCCTACTAGCGGGACAGGCAGATACGCAGTATTTT. The encoded protein is CATLLAGQADTQYF.